The clone carrying this T cell receptor (beta chain) was seen at least ten times. The source of the sample is a study of blood T cells in healthy people across ages. The CDR3 totals 13 residues. Germline V gene data show CDR1 as DFQATT and CDR2 as SNEGSKA (reference sequence). The ends were cut back, 1 base at V and 13 bases at J, with 17 bases in the middle. The use of a sample-barcoded 5' primer and a J-beta primer mix characterized a second PCR of roughly 6 to 11 cycles. Every cDNA molecule bore a tag from a template-switch adaptor containing 12 random nucleotides. TCRdb reanalysed the 5' RACE reads using MiXCR and keeps one entry per CDR3 protein. The table includes 750,000 to 1,000,000 distinct CDR3 sequences, about 27% detected once. The sample also formed part of further work on T cells of mothers and their children.

J is TRBJ2-4 and V is TRBV20-1; D possibly corresponds to TRBD1 (5 bases). Sequencing was done on a sample of blood. The TCR sequence derives from a middle-aged woman in good health. CDR3 sequence reads: CSARARGIGPQYF. The CDR3 nucleotides read TGCAGTGCTAGAGCAAGGGGCATCGGGCCACAGTACTTC.